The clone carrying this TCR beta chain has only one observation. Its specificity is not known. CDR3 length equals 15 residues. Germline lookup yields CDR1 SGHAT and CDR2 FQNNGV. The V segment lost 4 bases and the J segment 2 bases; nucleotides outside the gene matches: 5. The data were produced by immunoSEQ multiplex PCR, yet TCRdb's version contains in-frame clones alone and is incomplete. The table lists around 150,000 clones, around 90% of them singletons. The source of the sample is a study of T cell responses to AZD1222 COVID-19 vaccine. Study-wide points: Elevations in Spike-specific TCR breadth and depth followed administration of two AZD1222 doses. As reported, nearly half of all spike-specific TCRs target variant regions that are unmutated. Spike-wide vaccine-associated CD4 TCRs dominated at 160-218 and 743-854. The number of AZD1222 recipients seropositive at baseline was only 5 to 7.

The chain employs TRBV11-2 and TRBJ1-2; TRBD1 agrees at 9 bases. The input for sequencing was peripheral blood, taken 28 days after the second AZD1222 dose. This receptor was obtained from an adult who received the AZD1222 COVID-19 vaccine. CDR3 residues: CASSSGQGRNYGYTF. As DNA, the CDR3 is TGTGCCAGCAGCTCGGGACAGGGAAGGAACTATGGCTACACCTTC.